This T cell receptor (beta chain) was retrieved from a study of shared clonotypes between healthy human individuals. TCRdb's table, derived via immunoSEQ multiplex PCR, lists solely in-frame clones and lacks some. The sample gives around 1.4 million clones, 98% of which show up once; approximately 0.38% is in the top ten. This CDR3 spans 15 amino acids. With 4 bases removed from V and 1 base from J, the gap between germline ends came to 13 bases. The germline V gene has CDR1 SEHNR and CDR2 FQNEAQ (reference sequence). J is TRBJ1-2 and V is TRBV7-9; D is unresolved. The TCR was taken from a young man in good health. The sequencing sample was made of naive CD4+ T cells sorted from blood. Specified subset: CD45RA+ positively selected. The CDR3 nucleotides read TGTGCCAGCAGCTCCTGGGGAGGGAATAACTATGGCTACACCTTC. Amino acids: CASSSWGGNNYGYTF. Variable domain in full (rest from reference TRBV7-9 and TRBJ1-2): DTGVSQNPRHKITKRGQNVTFRCDPISEHNRLYWYRQTLGQGPEFLTYFQNEAQLEKSRLLSDRFSAERPKGSFSTLEIQRTEQGDSAMYLCASSSWGGNNYGYTFGSGTRLTVV.